The 29 T cell receptor beta chains presented below share a single source sample, sequenced in a study of blood T cells in healthy people across ages. PCR was performed a second time for about 6 to 11 cycles using a sample-barcoded 5' primer and a J-beta primer mix. TCRdb reprocessed the 5' RACE reads via MiXCR and lists one record per CDR3 protein. Of approximately 1.5 million distinct CDR3 sequences listed, about 35% are singletons. The sample taken for sequencing was blood. The source is a woman younger than 45 in good health.

J is TRBJ1-5 and V is TRBV3-1; D remains ambiguous. Trimming shortened V by 4 bases and J by 0 bases, and 10 bases separated the two germline ends. The CDR3 has 15 amino acids. Germline V gene lookup returns CDR1 LGHDT and CDR2 YNNKEL (reference sequence). Written as DNA, the CDR3 is TGTGCCAGCAGCCCGGACCTGTATAGCAATCAGCCCCAGCATTTT. Amino acids: CASSPDLYSNQPQHF.

This clonotype was counted between two and nine times. The chain is built from TRBV7-2 and TRBJ2-3; D call uncertain. Trimming left V 3 bases short and J 5 bases short, with 6 bases between. The length of the CDR3 is 12 residues. Germline V gives CDR1 SGHTA, CDR2 FQGNSA. The CDR3 bases are TGTGCCAGCAGCTTTAATGTAGATACGCAGTATTTT. Translation gives CASSFNVDTQYF.

This chain links TRBV2 with TRBJ1-2; weak D call: TRBD1 (5 bases). Trimming stripped 1 base from V and 4 bases from J, with 19 bases between. Germline loops: CDR1 SNHLY, CDR2 FYNNEI. The CDR3 is 17 amino acids. This CDR3 is CASSEVPPGNYFYGYTF. The CDR3, as DNA: TGTGCCAGCAGTGAAGTACCCCCAGGGAACTATTTCTATGGCTACACCTTC.

The chain carries TRBV27 and TRBJ2-5, with 8 bases that match TRBD2. The CDR3 extends over 15 amino acids. V shed 6 bases and J 1 base; nucleotides not matched to a gene: 7. The V gene's germline CDR1 is MNHEY and CDR2 SMNVEV (reference sequence). Here the CDR3 reads CASRPITSGQETQYF. The CDR3 bases are TGTGCCAGCAGACCTATCACTAGCGGCCAAGAGACCCAGTACTTC.

The chain carries TRBV6-1 and TRBJ2-3; the D is unclear. The germline V gene has CDR1 MNHNS and CDR2 SASEGT. The CDR3 length is 16 residues. V was shortened by 7 bases and J by 0 bases, with 17 bases between the two germline ends. CDR3 residues: CASKGHGPASTDTQYF. The CDR3 nucleotides read TGTGCCAGCAAGGGCCATGGCCCCGCTAGCACAGATACGCAGTATTTT.

This clonotype was observed a single time. The chain uses TRBV6-1 and TRBJ1-4, with a possible D match to TRBD1 (6 bases). CDR1 and CDR2 (germline): MNHNS, SASEGT. The germline V and J ends were trimmed by 0 bases and 7 bases, with 15 bases remaining between them. This CDR3 is 16 amino acids long. The CDR3 region is CASSEAKGHLGEKLFF. Here the CDR3 DNA reads TGTGCCAGCAGTGAAGCAAAGGGACACCTTGGTGAAAAACTGTTTTTT.

The V call is TRBV7-8, the J call TRBJ1-4; D remains ambiguous. Trimming took off 1 base at V and 10 bases at J, with 16 bases between the two ends. CDR3 length equals 15 residues. Germline V lookup: CDR1 SGHVS, CDR2 FQNEAQ. This CDR3 reads CASSLEGGGPRKLFF. CDR3 DNA sequence: TGTGCCAGCAGCTTAGAAGGTGGAGGGCCCAGAAAACTGTTTTTT.

A few counts support this clonotype. The rearrangement uses TRBV28 and TRBJ2-7; possibly TRBD2 for D (5 bases). The germline gives CDR1 MDHEN, CDR2 SYDVKM. The V end lost 6 bases, the J end lost 3 bases, and 12 bases lay between the germline ends. CDR3 length equals 13 residues. The CDR3 reads CASRKNRGYEQYF. The CDR3 DNA reads as TGTGCCAGCAGAAAAAATCGGGGCTACGAGCAGTACTTC.

V and J are TRBV10-3 and TRBJ2-2; TRBD1 might be the D (5 bases). V lost 0 bases and J 1 base, leaving 9 bases between the germline ends. This CDR3 has 16 residues. Per the germline V gene, CDR1 is ENHRY and CDR2 is SYGVKD. CDR3 region: CAISESRGKNTGELFF. CDR3 DNA sequence: TGTGCCATCAGTGAGTCAAGGGGCAAGAACACCGGGGAGCTGTTTTTT.

The V and J genes are TRBV2 and TRBJ2-3; 8 positions agree with TRBD2. V was pared by 7 bases and J by 4 bases, with 7 bases of the junction left unmatched. Germline V lookup: CDR1 SNHLY, CDR2 FYNNEI. The CDR3 is made up of 14 amino acids. The CDR3 protein is CASTVSGSSDTQYF. DNA of the CDR3: TGTGCCAGCACTGTAAGCGGGAGCTCAGATACGCAGTATTTT.

This chain uses TRBV5-6 with TRBJ2-7; the match to TRBD2 covers 13 bases. CDR3 length equals 14 residues. Germline CDR1 SGHDT, CDR2 YYEEEE. J lost 6 bases, V lost 4 bases, and 4 bases had no gene match. The CDR3 loop reads CASSVGLAGAEQYF. The CDR3, as DNA: TGTGCCAGCAGCGTCGGACTAGCGGGAGCCGAGCAGTACTTC.

This clonotype was detected a few times. This sequence joins TRBV20-1 and TRBJ2-1; tentative D call: TRBD2 (5 bases). CDR1 DFQATT and CDR2 SNEGSKA come from the germline V gene (reference sequence). The CDR3 consists of 16 residues. V shed 2 bases and J shed 7 bases, with 21 bases lying between them. CDR3 region: CSARLRQPETGNEQFF. CDR3 DNA: TGCAGTGCTAGACTCCGCCAGCCCGAAACGGGGAATGAGCAGTTCTTC.

The chain couples TRBV7-3 to TRBJ2-1; a possible D gene is TRBD2 (6 bases). The CDR3 has 13 amino acids. The V end was cut by 8 bases, the J end by 7 bases, with 15 bases between. CDR1 is SGHTA, CDR2 FQGTGA, per germline. In DNA form, the CDR3 reads TGTGCCAGCTCCGGAGGGCCGCGGAATGAGCAGTTCTTC. Encoded protein: CASSGGPRNEQFF.

This chain links TRBV27 with TRBJ2-7; 16 bases are a match to TRBD2. Germline trimming cut 6 bases from V and 5 bases from J; bases unmatched to any gene: 4. The CDR3 is made up of 15 amino acids. CDR1 and CDR2 from the germline V gene are MNHEY and SMNVEV (reference sequence). CDR3 amino acids: CASRAGLAGGNEQYF. In DNA, the CDR3 is TGTGCCAGCAGAGCGGGACTAGCGGGAGGGAACGAGCAGTACTTC.

The chain is built from TRBV3-1 and TRBJ2-7; perhaps TRBD2 as D (5 bases). The J call may be faulty, since TRBJ2-5 better matches the DNA end. The CDR3 has 15 residues. In germline, CDR1 is LGHDT, CDR2 YNNKEL (reference sequence). The CDR3 region is CASRTETNSLGTQYF. The CDR3 DNA reads as TGTGCCAGCAGGACCGAGACTAACTCCTTGGGGACCCAGTACTTC.

The chain is built from TRBV5-1 and TRBJ1-5; D uncertain. V lost 3 bases and J 4 bases, leaving 8 bases between the germline ends. CDR1 is SGHRS and CDR2 is YFSETQ in the germline V gene. CDR3 size: 13 residues. CDR3 sequence reads: CASSCDANQPQHF. CDR3 nucleotide sequence: TGCGCCAGCAGCTGTGACGCTAATCAGCCCCAGCATTTT.

This clonotype was observed once. The rearrangement links TRBV27 to TRBJ2-3, with 9 bases lining up with TRBD1. Germline CDR1 reads MNHEY; CDR2 reads SMNVEV (reference sequence). This CDR3 is built from 15 residues. The junction had 8 bases not matched to a gene; V was cut back by 7 bases and J by 3 bases. The CDR3 DNA follows: TGTGCCAGCACTTTGACAGGGGGGTTGACAGATACGCAGTATTTT. It translates to CASTLTGGLTDTQYF.

The sample holds a few counts of this clonotype. V gene TRBV6-4 combines with J gene TRBJ1-4; no definite D call. This CDR3 contains 16 residues. V lost 5 bases to trimming and J lost 0 bases, with 13 bases between them. The germline gives CDR1 MRHNA, CDR2 SNTAGT. The CDR3 spells CASSRRTVATNEKLFF. CDR3 DNA sequence: TGTGCCAGCAGTCGCCGGACGGTTGCAACTAATGAAAAACTGTTTTTT.

The V call is TRBV28, the J call TRBJ2-7; D call uncertain. The V gene's germline CDR1 is MDHEN and CDR2 SYDVKM. Trimming stripped 3 bases from V and 6 bases from J, with 15 bases between. The CDR3 consists of 14 residues. The CDR3, as DNA: TGTGCCAGCAGTTTGTCAACTGGAAGGGCCGAGCAGTACTTC. Translation gives CASSLSTGRAEQYF. Variable domain in full (rest from reference TRBV28 and TRBJ2-7): DVKVTQSSRYLVKRTGEKVFLECVQDMDHENMFWYRQDPGLGLRLIYFSYDVKMKEKGDIPEGYSVSREKKERFSLILESASTNQTSMYLCASSLSTGRAEQYFGPGTRLTVT.

This clonotype was seen more than once but under ten times. The chain joins TRBV9 to TRBJ2-5; 9 bases map to TRBD1. Germline lookup yields CDR1 SGDLS and CDR2 YYNGEE. V lost 0 bases and J lost 7; bases outside the gene matches: 4. The CDR3 contains 14 residues. In DNA form, the CDR3 reads TGTGCCAGCAGCGTAGAGGGACAGGGCCTGACCCAGTACTTC. Translated: CASSVEGQGLTQYF.

The sample holds a few counts of this clonotype. J is TRBJ2-1 and V is TRBV29-1; TRBD2 agrees at 11 bases. Germline-derived CDR1 and CDR2 are SQVTM and ANQGSEA. V shed 6 bases, J shed 4 bases, and the junction held 11 bases outside the gene matches. The CDR3 consists of 16 residues. The CDR3 spells CSVYGLAGASYNEQFF. Here the CDR3 DNA reads TGCAGCGTCTACGGACTAGCGGGTGCCTCTTACAATGAGCAGTTCTTC.

This clonotype was picked up a small number of times. The chain links TRBV21-1 to TRBJ2-2. TRBV21-1 is reported as a pseudogene. CDR3 length: 17 residues. The chain's CDR3 is CASSKVRQVANTGELFF. In DNA form, the CDR3 reads TGTGCCAGCAGCAAAGTTCGCCAGGTAGCGAACACCGGGGAGCTGTTTTTT.

The chain combines TRBV6-1 with TRBJ2-7; perhaps TRBD2 as D (6 bases). The ends were cut back, 1 base at V and 2 bases at J, with 9 bases in the middle. CDR3 size: 14 residues. CDR1 MNHNS and CDR2 SASEGT come from the germline V gene. The chain's CDR3 is CASSEVAVTYEQYF. The CDR3 DNA reads TGTGCCAGCAGTGAAGTAGCGGTCACCTACGAGCAGTACTTC.

This clonotype was detected only once. The chain recombines TRBV2 with TRBJ2-7; 9 bases are a match to TRBD1. After removal of 0 bases from V and 3 bases from J, the junction contained 3 bases not matched to a gene. Looked up from germline, CDR1 is SNHLY and CDR2 is FYNNEI. This CDR3 comprises 15 residues. CDR3 protein: CASSEARTGDYEQYF. The CDR3 nucleotides read TGTGCCAGCAGTGAAGCGCGGACAGGGGACTACGAGCAGTACTTC.

Regarding this clonotype: A single base separates this from a much larger clone, so it may be a read error. V gene TRBV10-2 combines with J gene TRBJ2-2, with unresolved D. The CDR3 extends over 12 amino acids. Trimming took off 8 bases at V and 7 bases at J, with 11 bases between the two ends. Germline CDR1 WSHSY, CDR2 SAAADI. The CDR3 bases are TGCGCCAGCCGCGAGGTGGGCGGGGAGCTGTTTTTT. Its translation: CASREVGGELFF.

This clonotype was counted a few times. The J gene is TRBJ2-1, the V gene TRBV15; 9 bases map to TRBD2. J gave up 5 bases and V 1 base, and 6 bases lay outside the gene matches. The CDR3 loop spans 16 amino acids. CDR1 is LNHNV and CDR2 is YYDKDF in the germline V gene (reference sequence). The DNA of the CDR3 is TGTGCCACCAGCAGAGCGGGACTAGCAGTTGACAATGAGCAGTTCTTC. Encoded protein: CATSRAGLAVDNEQFF.

The chain has TRBV27 and TRBJ2-1, with 12 bases fitting TRBD2. The germline CDR1 and CDR2 sequences are MNHEY and SMNVEV (reference sequence). CDR3 length: 21 residues. V lost 2 bases to trimming and J lost 2 bases; unmatched junction nucleotides: 16. Here the CDR3 reads CASSLGLAGGLCKAPYNEQFF. CDR3 DNA sequence: TGTGCCAGCAGTTTAGGTCTAGCGGGAGGGCTGTGTAAAGCACCCTACAATGAGCAGTTCTTC.

The V gene is TRBV12-3 or TRBV12-4, the J gene TRBJ2-7, with TRBD1 as a possible D gene (5 bases). V was trimmed by 3 bases and J by 6 bases, leaving 15 bases between them. The CDR3 runs to 14 residues. The CDR3 protein is CASSLVPPQGEQYF. In DNA, the CDR3 is TGTGCCAGCAGTTTGGTACCCCCTCAGGGCGAGCAGTACTTC.

A few counts support this clonotype. The chain recombines TRBV20-1 with TRBJ1-1; the D gene is possibly TRBD1 (5 bases). V dropped 5 bases and J dropped 0 bases, with 13 bases sitting between them. The CDR3 is made up of 14 amino acids. The germline gives CDR1 DFQATT, CDR2 SNEGSKA (reference sequence). CDR3: CSAETGTVNTEAFF. The CDR3 nucleotides read TGCAGTGCTGAGACCGGGACGGTGAACACTGAAGCTTTCTTT.